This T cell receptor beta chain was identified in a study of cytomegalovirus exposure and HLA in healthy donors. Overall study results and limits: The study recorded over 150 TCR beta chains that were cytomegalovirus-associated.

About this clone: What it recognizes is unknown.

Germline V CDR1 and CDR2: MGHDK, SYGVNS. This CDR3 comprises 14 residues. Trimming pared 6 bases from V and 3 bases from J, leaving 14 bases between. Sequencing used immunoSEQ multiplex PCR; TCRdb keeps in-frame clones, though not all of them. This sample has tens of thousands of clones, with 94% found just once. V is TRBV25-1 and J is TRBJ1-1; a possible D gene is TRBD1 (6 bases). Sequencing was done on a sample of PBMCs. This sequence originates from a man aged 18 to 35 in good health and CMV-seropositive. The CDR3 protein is CASRDLTGDTEAFF. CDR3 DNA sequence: TGTGCCAGCAGGGACCTGACAGGTGACACTGAAGCTTTCTTT.